A selection of T cell receptor beta chains follows, all from one sample in a study of CD8 T cells in Susac syndrome. Via MiXCR, TCRdb re-called the immunoSEQ multiplex PCR reads, giving one row per CDR3 protein. The sample contains about 200,000 distinct CDR3 sequences, roughly 96% of which appear only once. Sample: CD4+ T cells from PBMCs. The receptors come from a human donor in good health. CDR3s include the opening cysteine and the closing phenylalanine or tryptophan. Not every row has a clone size; where given, it reads once, few, many or a size class.

TRBJ2-5 | NA | TRBV7-2 | CASSLGTGGEETQYF
TRBJ2-3 | once | TRBV29-1 | CSVEGPQGTDTQYF
TRBJ2-7 | NA | TRBV24-1 | CATRSRSSYEQYF
TRBJ2-1 | NA | TRBV5-1 | CASSTGPSSDEQFF
TRBJ2-1 | NA | TRBV9 | CASSVNRDYFYNEQFF
TRBJ2-1 | NA | TRBV27 | CASSTPTGGLDNEQFF
TRBJ2-1 | NA | TRBV28 | CASSSRVRGLNEQFF
TRBJ1-6 | NA | TRBV20-1 | CSARTAGGSPLHF
TRBJ2-1 | NA | TRBV28 | CASSSGVAGYNEQFF
TRBJ2-3 | NA | TRBV2 | CATGWRTDTQYF
TRBJ1-2 | NA | TRBV9 | CASSARQGAYGYTF
TRBJ2-3 | NA | TRBV7-2 | CASSFGTSSDTQYF
TRBJ1-5 | NA | TRBV20-1 | CSARAGQSIYQPQHF
TRBJ1-2 | NA | TRBV9 | CASSASRQGPNYGYTF
TRBJ1-1 | NA | TRBV29-1 | CSVKTAGGITEAFF
TRBJ1-1 | NA | TRBV4-3 | CASSGVLNTEAFF
TRBJ2-1 | once | TRBV29-1 | CRVGGSSYNEQFF
TRBJ1-1 | NA | TRBV25-1 | CASSGNRVNTEAFF
TRBJ2-7 | NA | TRBV20-1 | CSALGGGGELLPREQYF
TRBJ1-5 | once | TRBV7-9 | CASSPDRSDQPQHF
TRBJ2-1 | once | TRBV29-1 | CSVDYSGNEQFF
TRBJ2-1 | NA | TRBV20-1 | CSTERGAAWGEQFF
TRBJ2-5 | NA | TRBV12-3/TRBV12-4 | CASSSGTGGYNKGETQYF
TRBJ2-3 | NA | TRBV7-9 | CASSGSFTDTQYF
TRBJ1-5 | NA | TRBV27 | CASSPQPQHF
TRBJ1-1 | once | TRBV6-5 | CASSWEGRNTEAFF
TRBJ2-6 | once | TRBV20-1 | CSARDLRQGQGTGANVLTF
TRBJ2-7 | NA | TRBV6-2/TRBV6-3 | CASSPSGGTYEQYF
TRBJ2-7 | NA | TRBV12-3/TRBV12-4 | CASRGAGGPLYEQYF
TRBJ2-7 | NA | TRBV7-2 | CASSPLAGGVYEQYF
TRBJ2-1 | NA | TRBV20-1 | CSADLSRVKQFF
TRBJ2-3 | once | TRBV6-5 | CASSYAGGSTDTQYF
TRBJ2-5 | once | TRBV24-1 | CATSDQGRETQYF
TRBJ2-2 | NA | TRBV7-9 | CASTWVPSSLFF
TRBJ1-5 | NA | TRBV27 | CASSYKVAGAYQPQHF
TRBJ2-1 | NA | TRBV4-1 | CASSQESPSYNEQFF
TRBJ2-7 | NA | TRBV27 | CASSRRDGTYEQYF
TRBJ2-3 | NA | TRBV15 | CATSRDGGVSDTQYF
TRBJ2-7 | NA | TRBV5-1 | CASSFGTANYEQYF
TRBJ2-5 | NA | TRBV3-1 | CASSPWDSQETQYF
TRBJ2-1 | NA | TRBV12-3/TRBV12-4 | CASTQTSGASYNEQFF
TRBJ2-3 | NA | TRBV9 | CASSSRVTRTDTQYF